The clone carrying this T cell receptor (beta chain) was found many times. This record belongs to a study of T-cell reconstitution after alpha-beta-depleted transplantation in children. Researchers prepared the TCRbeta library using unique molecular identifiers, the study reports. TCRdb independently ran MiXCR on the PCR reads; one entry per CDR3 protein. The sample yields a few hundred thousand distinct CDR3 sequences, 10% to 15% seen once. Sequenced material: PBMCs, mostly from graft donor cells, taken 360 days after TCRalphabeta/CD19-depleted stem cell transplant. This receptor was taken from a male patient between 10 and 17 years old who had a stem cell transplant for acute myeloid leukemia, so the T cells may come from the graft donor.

For the CDR3, the DNA is TGTGCCACCAAGCGGGGGGAGGGCAATCAGCCCCAGCATTTT. This codes for CATKRGEGNQPQHF. The genes are TRBV2 and TRBJ1-5, with TRBD1 as a possible D gene (5 bases). V gave up 10 bases and J gave up 2 bases, with 15 bases separating them. The CDR3 consists of 14 residues. CDR1 and CDR2 (germline): SNHLY, FYNNEI.